One and the same sample provided the 32 T cell receptor beta chains below, sequenced in a study of cytomegalovirus exposure and HLA in healthy donors (dated by TCRdb to about 2017). The method was the immunoSEQ multiplex PCR assay. For the multiplex PCR, a mixture combining 60 forward primers for TCR Vbeta segments and 13 reverse primers for TCR Jbeta segments was used. The table was pulled from immuneACCESS by TCRdb, which kept in-frame rearrangements only. Such tables lose some clones; where checked, under half of the loss comes from unresolved V genes, and the rest has no known cause. Here the sample has roughly 110,000 clones; less than 85% occur a single time. More than 2% of the sample belongs to the ten largest clones. The source material was PBMCs. These receptor sequences come from a man aged 18 to 30 in good health and CMV-seronegative.

V is TRBV9 and J is TRBJ2-5; 7 nucleotides align to TRBD2. V shed 4 bases, J shed 7 bases, and the junction held 13 bases outside the gene matches. Germline lookup yields CDR1 SGDLS and CDR2 YYNGEE. The CDR3 covers 15 residues. CDR3 loop: CASSSGLTGPGTQYF. The CDR3 DNA is TGTGCCAGCAGCTCGGGACTAACGGGGCCGGGGACCCAGTACTTC.

This rearrangement joins TRBV5-6 to TRBJ2-5; possible D gene TRBD1, 6 bases. The J call may be in error: the DNA end matches TRBJ2-7 better. Germline V lookup: CDR1 SGHDT, CDR2 YYEEEE. The CDR3 is 14 residues long. The CDR3 sequence: CASTLGGPVYEQYF. CDR3 DNA sequence: TGTGCCAGCACCCTAGGGGGTCCAGTTTACGAGCAGTACTTC.

The V and J genes are TRBV7-2 and TRBJ2-3; maybe TRBD1 (5 bases). The germline gives CDR1 SGHTA, CDR2 FQGNSA. V shed 3 bases and J shed 1 base, with 11 bases lying between them. This CDR3 region has 15 residues. Here the CDR3 DNA reads TGTGCCAGCAGCTTGAGTCAGGGCGGCACAGATACGCAGTATTTT. Translated, it gives CASSLSQGGTDTQYF.

The chain has TRBV19 and TRBJ1-2, with D perhaps TRBD1 (5 bases). CDR1 is LNHDA, CDR2 SQIVND, per germline (reference sequence). CDR3 length: 17 amino acids. V gave up 5 bases and J gave up 4 bases, with 23 bases separating them. This CDR3 reads CASSPTTAGPLSYGYTF. In DNA, the CDR3 is TGTGCCAGTAGTCCCACCACCGCGGGACCCCTCTCCTATGGCTACACCTTC.

The chain is built from TRBV28 and TRBJ2-7; tentative D call: TRBD2 (6 bases). The CDR3 has 18 residues. V dropped 3 bases and J dropped 3 bases, with 24 bases sitting between them. From germline, CDR1 is MDHEN and CDR2 SYDVKM. The DNA for the CDR3 is TGTGCCAGCAGTTTCCCGAGTGGAGGAGGGGATGAGGTCTACGAGCAGTACTTC. Protein product: CASSFPSGGGDEVYEQYF.

The chain employs TRBV6-1 and TRBJ2-5; 14 bases map to TRBD2. The CDR3 consists of 15 residues. The germline gives CDR1 MNHNS, CDR2 SASEGT. V lost 4 bases to trimming and J lost 2 bases; unmatched junction nucleotides: 0. CDR3 sequence (DNA): TGTGCCAGCAGTGGACTAGCGGGGGGGCAAGAGACCCAGTACTTC. Its translation is CASSGLAGGQETQYF.

This clone was observed a few times. The gene calls are TRBV7-8 and TRBJ1-5, with 7 bases lining up with TRBD1. Unmatched junction bases numbered 5, after V lost 8 bases and J lost 4 bases. Looked up from germline, CDR1 is SGHVS and CDR2 is FQNEAQ. The CDR3 sequence is 13 residues long. CDR3 sequence: CASGTELNQPQHF. The CDR3 coding sequence is TGTGCCAGCGGGACAGAGCTAAATCAGCCCCAGCATTTT.

V usage is TRBV18 and J usage is TRBJ2-1, with 11 positions matching TRBD2. CDR1 and CDR2 (germline): KGHSH, LQKENI. V shed 3 bases and J 6 bases; nucleotides not matched to a gene: 7. The CDR3 is 16 amino acids. This CDR3 reads CASSPLPGLAVNEQFF. The CDR3 DNA reads as TGTGCCAGCTCACCGCTACCGGGACTAGCGGTCAATGAGCAGTTCTTC.

The CDR3: CATSPDRARYYGYTF. CDR3 sequence (DNA): TGTGCCACCAGCCCCGACAGGGCACGTTACTATGGCTACACCTTC. This chain connects TRBV15 to TRBJ1-2, with TRBD1 identical over 7 bases. J lost 3 bases, V lost 5 bases, and 9 bases had no gene match. The V gene's germline CDR1 is LNHNV and CDR2 YYDKDF (reference sequence). The length of the CDR3 is 15 residues.

The chain has TRBV27 and TRBJ1-4; 7 bases are a match to TRBD1. The J segment lost 11 bases and the V segment lost 3 bases, leaving 9 bases of the junction unmatched. The CDR3 covers 14 residues. Germline V gives CDR1 MNHEY, CDR2 SMNVEV (reference sequence). CDR3 loop: CASSFGTLQGKLFF. For the CDR3, the DNA is TGTGCCAGCAGTTTCGGTACTTTACAGGGGAAACTGTTTTTT.

This clone was observed once. The rearrangement uses TRBV28 and TRBJ1-2; 11 nucleotides match TRBD1. CDR1 and CDR2 from the germline V gene are MDHEN and SYDVKM. The CDR3 spans 14 residues. V gave up 8 bases and J gave up 6 bases; unmatched junction bases: 8. For the CDR3, the DNA is TGTGCCAGCCTAAGGGACAGGGGGGGGAATGGCTACACCTTC. It translates to CASLRDRGGNGYTF.

The V and J genes are TRBV5-6 and TRBJ2-2, with TRBD2 as a possible D gene (5 bases). This CDR3 has 16 amino acids. CDR1 is SGHDT and CDR2 is YYEEEE in the germline V gene. V was shortened by 0 bases and J by 5 bases, with 14 bases between the two germline ends. The CDR3 here is CASSLAIRGGTGELFF. In DNA, the CDR3 is TGTGCCAGCAGCTTGGCGATCAGAGGCGGGACCGGGGAGCTGTTTTTT.

The chain links TRBV7-3 to TRBJ2-5; D not certain. Deletions cut 2 bases from V and 5 bases from J, with 9 bases between. The CDR3 loop spans 13 amino acids. Germline CDR1 reads SGHTA; CDR2 reads FQGTGA. CDR3 coding DNA: TGTGCCAGCAGCTTAGGTAGTGCGGAGACCCAGTACTTC. Residues: CASSLGSAETQYF.

V and J are TRBV7-8 and TRBJ1-1; 7 nucleotides align to TRBD1. V shed 5 bases, J shed 9 bases, and the junction held 3 bases outside the gene matches. The CDR3 totals 11 residues. Germline V gives CDR1 SGHVS, CDR2 FQNEAQ. As DNA, the CDR3 is TGTGCCAGCAGCCAGGACAGGAAAGCTTTCTTT. Protein product: CASSQDRKAFF.

This clone was detected once. This sequence joins TRBV2 and TRBJ2-5, with unresolved D. V lost 6 bases, J lost 4 bases, and 15 bases lay in between. Germline V lookup: CDR1 SNHLY, CDR2 FYNNEI. The CDR3 contains 14 residues. The CDR3 DNA is TGTGCCAGCAGCCGAGACCCTACGGGAGAGACCCAGTACTTC. Residues: CASSRDPTGETQYF.

This chain uses TRBV5-1 with TRBJ2-7, with a possible D match to TRBD2 (6 bases). Trimming left V 4 bases short and J 3 bases short, with 20 bases between. CDR1 and CDR2 (germline): SGHRS, YFSETQ. The CDR3 contains 16 residues. The CDR3 DNA reads TGCGCCAGCAGCCCCGGGAGCAGTGTACCCCACTACGAGCAGTACTTC. Its protein is CASSPGSSVPHYEQYF.

This rearrangement joins TRBV9 to TRBJ1-2; no definite D call. V was clipped by 0 bases and J by 8 bases, with 17 bases between them. This CDR3 is 15 amino acids long. Looked up from germline, CDR1 is SGDLS and CDR2 is YYNGEE. The CDR3 sequence: CASSVDPDRREGYTF. The DNA of the CDR3 is TGTGCCAGCAGCGTAGACCCCGATAGGAGGGAAGGCTACACCTTC.

The rearrangement links TRBV14 to TRBJ2-7, with 12 bases identical to TRBD2. The CDR3 length is 14 residues. After removal of 3 bases from V and 6 bases from J, the junction contained 3 bases not matched to a gene. CDR1 and CDR2 from the germline V gene are SGHDN and FVKESK. The CDR3 DNA is TGTGCCAGCAGCCATCGGACTAGCGGGGCCGAGCAGTACTTC. Protein: CASSHRTSGAEQYF.

This chain joins TRBV11-2 and TRBJ2-1; a weak D match, TRBD2 (5 bases). Germline CDR1 reads SGHAT; CDR2 reads FQNNGV. The CDR3 is 12 residues long. V was pared by 5 bases and J by 6 bases, with 8 bases between. CDR3 loop: CASSPAGNEQFF. CDR3 DNA sequence: TGTGCCAGCAGCCCGGCGGGCAATGAGCAGTTCTTC.

The CDR3 protein is CSGTSGVYNEQFF. The CDR3 DNA is TGCAGCGGGACTAGCGGGGTTTACAATGAGCAGTTCTTC. J is TRBJ2-1 and V is TRBV29-1; 12 nucleotides align to TRBD2. The trim removed 7 bases at V and 4 bases at J, leaving 2 bases unmatched. CDR3 length: 13 residues. Germline loops: CDR1 SQVTM, CDR2 ANQGSEA.

The chain carries TRBV5-6 and TRBJ1-2, with D unresolved. Germline CDR1 is SGHDT and CDR2 is YYEEEE. The CDR3 runs 15 residues. V was trimmed by 3 bases and J by 2 bases, leaving 14 bases between them. The CDR3 reads CASSSVRTLNYGYTF. The CDR3 DNA reads TGTGCCAGCAGCTCCGTCCGGACTCTGAACTATGGCTACACCTTC.

The J gene is TRBJ1-1, the V gene TRBV5-6; 8 bases match TRBD1. Germline CDR1 reads SGHDT; CDR2 reads YYEEEE. CDR3 length equals 15 residues. Trimming at V came to 4 bases and at J to 2 bases, leaving 7 bases not matched to a gene. The CDR3 loop reads CASSPRTGYNTEAFF. The CDR3 nucleotides are TGTGCCAGCAGCCCCCGGACAGGGTACAACACTGAAGCTTTCTTT.

The V gene is TRBV28, the J gene TRBJ1-6; D is perhaps TRBD1 (5 bases). CDR3 length: 16 residues. V shed 4 bases and J shed 10 bases, with 20 bases lying between them. In germline, CDR1 is MDHEN, CDR2 SYDVKM. CDR3 residues: CASSSLGAGKGSPLHF. The CDR3 bases are TGTGCCAGCAGTTCCCTTGGCGCAGGGAAAGGGTCACCCCTCCACTTT.

This sequence joins TRBV5-6 and TRBJ1-2, with D hard to call. Germline assignment: CDR1 SGHDT and CDR2 YYEEEE. This CDR3 region has 13 residues. V was trimmed by 4 bases and J by 4 bases, leaving 11 bases between them. CDR3 sequence reads: CASSAAAPYGYTF. CDR3 sequence (DNA): TGTGCCAGCAGCGCCGCGGCCCCCTATGGCTACACCTTC.

This clone was counted a single time. The J gene is TRBJ2-7, the V gene TRBV7-2; no clear D. The CDR3 sequence is 15 residues long. Trimming left V 2 bases short and J 4 bases short, with 15 bases between. Germline values: CDR1 SGHTA, CDR2 FQGNSA. CDR3 nucleotides: TGTGCCAGCAGCTTAAGTCCCGCACTCGGGTACGAGCAGTACTTC. Translated: CASSLSPALGYEQYF.

The V gene is TRBV5-1, the J gene TRBJ1-3; 8 positions match TRBD1. The J segment lost 7 bases and the V segment lost 4 bases, leaving 10 bases of the junction unmatched. CDR1 and CDR2 (germline): SGHRS, YFSETQ. The CDR3 runs 15 residues. CDR3 region: CASSPGGPGGNTIYF. In DNA form, the CDR3 reads TGCGCCAGCAGCCCAGGGGGCCCAGGGGGGAACACCATATATTTT.

This clone was seen only once. The chain has TRBV4-1 and TRBJ1-2; D is unresolved. This CDR3 contains 15 residues. Germline loops: CDR1 MGHRA, CDR2 YSYEKL. V lost 4 bases to trimming and J lost 0 bases, with 12 bases between them. The CDR3 protein is CASSPLRGANYGYTF. CDR3 DNA sequence: TGCGCCAGCAGCCCACTTCGGGGAGCTAACTATGGCTACACCTTC.

The chain has TRBV15 and TRBJ1-1, with 10 bases fitting TRBD1. The CDR3 length is 15 residues. Germline-derived CDR1 and CDR2 are LNHNV and YYDKDF (reference sequence). Trimming took 0 bases from V and 7 from J; bases not matched to a gene: 5. CDR3 amino acids: CATSREGTGEGEAFF. CDR3 in DNA: TGTGCCACCAGCAGAGAAGGGACAGGGGAGGGTGAAGCTTTCTTT.

The CDR3 loop is CASSYSPTGYEQYF. The CDR3 DNA sequence: TGTGCCAGCAGCTACTCCCCCACAGGCTACGAGCAGTACTTC. The chain combines TRBV7-9 with TRBJ2-5, with D tentatively TRBD1 (5 bases). The J call may be in error: the DNA end matches TRBJ2-7 better. From germline, CDR1 is SEHNR and CDR2 FQNEAQ (reference sequence). The CDR3 sequence is 14 residues long.

The chain employs TRBV5-1 and TRBJ2-3; TRBD2 matches at 8 bases. From germline, CDR1 is SGHRS and CDR2 YFSETQ. V lost 4 bases, J lost 6 bases, and 13 bases stayed unmatched. CDR3 length: 16 amino acids. DNA for the CDR3: TGCGCCAGCAGCGACAACCCCGGGACTAGTGGTGATACGCAGTATTTT. Protein sequence: CASSDNPGTSGDTQYF.

The rearrangement joins TRBV15 to TRBJ2-5, with D tentatively TRBD2 (6 bases). CDR1 LNHNV and CDR2 YYDKDF come from the germline V gene (reference sequence). V lost 5 bases and J 0 bases, leaving 13 bases between the germline ends. This CDR3 spans 15 amino acids. CDR3 in amino acids: CATSGGAGNQETQYF. The CDR3 coding sequence is TGTGCCACCAGCGGAGGGGCAGGGAACCAAGAGACCCAGTACTTC.

The chain combines TRBV7-2 with TRBJ2-5; 9 nucleotides line up with TRBD2. In germline, CDR1 is SGHTA, CDR2 FQGNSA. This CDR3 is built from 14 residues. V was pared by 3 bases and J by 5 bases, with 4 bases of the junction left unmatched. CDR3 in DNA: TGTGCCAGCAGCTTGGGCGGGGGGGCTGAGACCCAGTACTTC. It codes for CASSLGGGAETQYF.